These 2 T cell receptor beta chains were sequenced from one sample in a study of T cell clonality in common variable immunodeficiency. No antigen is known for these receptors. Findings and caveats of the study: Common variable immunodeficiency TCR beta sequences reportedly had fewer deletions and N-nucleotide insertions.

This table comes from immunoSEQ multiplex PCR, and its TCRdb copy is limited to in-frame clones, with some not included. This sample comprises under 40,000 clones, none seen once only. Sequences were obtained from peripheral blood mononuclear cells. The source is a human donor with common variable immunodeficiency.

This clone was counted only a few times. The read is 3 residues too short to cover the CDR3 end, so that end is filled in from the germline J gene. This chain joins TRBV30 and TRBJ1-2; unclear D gene. The CDR3 has 12 residues. V was cut by 0 bases and J by 7 bases, with 9 bases left in between. The germline gives CDR1 GTSNPN, CDR2 SVGIG (reference sequence). The CDR3 reads CAWSVPTVGYTF. The part of the CDR3 DNA that was read is TGTGCCTGGAGTGTACCGACTGTTGGC.

As to this clone: The read falls 3 residues short of the CDR3 end, and the missing part is taken from the germline J gene. The chain links TRBV7-9 to TRBJ2-7; 9 bases are a match to TRBD1. Germline V gene sequence: CDR1 SEHNR, CDR2 FQNEAQ (reference sequence). The CDR3 runs 14 residues. The V segment lost 4 bases and the J segment 5 bases; nucleotides outside the gene matches: 6. The CDR3 region is CASSSRTGDDEQYF. The CDR3 bases that were read are TGTGCCAGCAGCTCGAGGACAGGGGACGACGAG.